The 15 T cell receptor beta chains in this list originate from one sample, sequenced in a study of monozygotic twins with inflammatory bowel disease. TCRdb re-called the 5' RACE reads, yielding one record per CDR3 amino acid sequence without DNA. The table for this sample gives 310,000 or so distinct CDR3 sequences. The specimen was blood. The receptor set was obtained from a human donor with ulcerative colitis or Crohn's disease, or a healthy co-twin of an affected twin (not recorded which).

This rearrangement joins TRBV4-3 to TRBJ1-4; TCRdb picks TRBD1, but there is no DNA to check that call. The CDR3 spans 17 residues. The germline gives CDR1 LGHNA, CDR2 YSLEER. CDR3 in amino acids: CASSQDNRDILNEKLFF.

The chain employs TRBV18 and TRBJ2-5; TCRdb's D gene call, TRBD1, goes unchecked for lack of DNA. The length of the CDR3 is 15 residues. CDR1 is KGHSH and CDR2 is LQKENI in the germline V gene. The CDR3 sequence: CASSLADRTKETQYF.

The chain has TRBV4-1 and TRBJ1-1. The CDR3 extends over 11 amino acids. CDR1 and CDR2 from the germline V gene are MGHRA and YSYEKL. The CDR3 loop reads CASTVNTEAFF.

The chain combines TRBV28 with TRBJ1-2; the D call from TCRdb, TRBD1, cannot be confirmed without DNA. The germline CDR1 and CDR2 sequences are MDHEN and SYDVKM. The CDR3 sequence is 14 residues long. CDR3 in amino acids: CASTQGLPNYGYTF.

V and J are TRBV25-1 and TRBJ1-1; there is no DNA to check the TCRdb D call of TRBD1. The germline V gene has CDR1 MGHDK and CDR2 SYGVNS. This CDR3 region has 14 residues. The CDR3: CASSEYWQGSEAFF. Full variable domain (rest looked up from reference TRBV25-1 and TRBJ1-1): EADIYQTPRYLVIGTGKKITLECSQTMGHDKMYWYQQDPGMELHLIHYSYGVNSTEKGDLSSESTVSRIRTEHFPLTLESARPSHTSQYLCASSEYWQGSEAFFGQGTRLTVV.

This chain joins TRBV29-1 and TRBJ2-5; TCRdb's D call of TRBD2 is untestable without DNA. The CDR3 covers 15 residues. CDR1 is SQVTM and CDR2 is ANQGSEA in the germline V gene. This CDR3 reads CSVSGEGGIQETQYF.

The chain employs TRBV6-6 and TRBJ1-2; TCRdb selects TRBD1, and the lack of DNA leaves this call unchecked. The germline V gene encodes CDR1 MNHNY and CDR2 SVGAGI (reference sequence). This CDR3 has 13 amino acids. CDR3 loop: CASTPGGAYGYTF.

V usage is TRBV12-3 or TRBV12-4 and J usage is TRBJ2-3; TCRdb designates TRBD1, a call that cannot be tested without DNA. This CDR3 has 12 residues. The CDR3 protein is CATGWTGAAQYF.

This chain connects TRBV29-1 to TRBJ1-4. In germline, CDR1 is SQVTM, CDR2 ANQGSEA. The CDR3 has 15 amino acids. CDR3: CSVEDQADLGEKLFF.

V usage is TRBV20-1 and J usage is TRBJ2-5. Germline CDR1 reads DFQATT; CDR2 reads SNEGSKA (reference sequence). The CDR3 has 11 amino acids. The chain's CDR3 is CSASSVETQYF.

The rearrangement joins TRBV6-5 to TRBJ2-2; TCRdb names TRBD1, which stays unverified in the absence of DNA. CDR3 length equals 16 residues. Germline CDR1 is MNHEY and CDR2 is SVGAGI. The CDR3 loop is CASSYSSTGRTGELFF.

The chain's CDR3 is CSARDAGGENTEAFF. The gene calls are TRBV20-1 and TRBJ1-1; checking the TCRdb D call of TRBD1 is not possible without DNA. This CDR3 contains 15 residues. Germline V CDR1 and CDR2: DFQATT, SNEGSKA (reference sequence).

The chain is built from TRBV20-1 and TRBJ1-2. Germline V gene lookup returns CDR1 DFQATT and CDR2 SNEGSKA (reference sequence). The CDR3 is 13 amino acids. The CDR3 here is CSARVRVPYGYTF.

This chain uses TRBV11-1 with TRBJ2-7; TCRdb selects TRBD2, and the lack of DNA leaves this call unchecked. This CDR3 is 18 amino acids long. Looked up from germline, CDR1 is SGHAT and CDR2 is FQDESV (reference sequence). This chain's CDR3 is CASSSTRPRSGRAYEQYF.

The chain links TRBV24-1 to TRBJ2-2; TCRdb returns TRBD2, unconfirmable since there is no DNA. CDR1 is KGHDR, CDR2 SFDVKD, per germline. The CDR3 runs 18 residues. CDR3 amino acids: CATSDLPGRAANTGELFF.